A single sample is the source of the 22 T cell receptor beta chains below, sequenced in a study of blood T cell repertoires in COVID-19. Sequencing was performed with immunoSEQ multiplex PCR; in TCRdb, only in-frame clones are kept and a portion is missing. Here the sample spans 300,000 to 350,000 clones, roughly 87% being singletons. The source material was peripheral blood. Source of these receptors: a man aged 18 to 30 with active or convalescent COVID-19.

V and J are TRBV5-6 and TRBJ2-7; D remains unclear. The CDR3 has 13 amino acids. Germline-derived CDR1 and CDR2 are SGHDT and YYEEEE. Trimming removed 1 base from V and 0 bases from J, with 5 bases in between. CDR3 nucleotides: TGTGCCAGCAGCTTGCTAGGCTCCTACGAGCAGTACTTC. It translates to CASSLLGSYEQYF. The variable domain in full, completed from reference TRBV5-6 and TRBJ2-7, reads DAGVTQSPTHLIKTRGQQVTLRCSPKSGHDTVSWYQQALGQGPQFIFQYYEEEERQRGNFPDRFSGHQFPNYSSELNVNALLLGDSALYLCASSLLGSYEQYFGPGTRLTVT.

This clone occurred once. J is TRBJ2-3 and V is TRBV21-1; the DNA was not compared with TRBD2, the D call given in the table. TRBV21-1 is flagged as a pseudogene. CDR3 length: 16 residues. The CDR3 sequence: CASSKASSGGADTQYF. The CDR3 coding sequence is TGTGCCAGCAGCAAAGCTTCTAGTGGAGGCGCAGATACGCAGTATTTT.

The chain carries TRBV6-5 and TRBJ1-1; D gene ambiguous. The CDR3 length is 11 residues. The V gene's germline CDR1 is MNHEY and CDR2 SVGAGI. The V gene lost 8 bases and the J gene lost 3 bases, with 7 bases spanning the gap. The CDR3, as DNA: TGTGCCAGCTTAATTTACACTGAAGCTTTCTTT. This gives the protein CASLIYTEAFF.

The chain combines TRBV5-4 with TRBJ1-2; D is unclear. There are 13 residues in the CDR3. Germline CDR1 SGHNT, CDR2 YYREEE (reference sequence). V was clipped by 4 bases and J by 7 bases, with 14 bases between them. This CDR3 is CASSEIEGAGYTF. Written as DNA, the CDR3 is TGTGCCAGCAGCGAGATCGAGGGTGCTGGCTACACCTTC.

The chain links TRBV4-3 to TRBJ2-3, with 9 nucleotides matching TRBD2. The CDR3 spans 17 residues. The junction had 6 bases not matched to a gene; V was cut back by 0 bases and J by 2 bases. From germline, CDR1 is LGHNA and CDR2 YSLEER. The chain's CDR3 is CASSQDQQRGVTDTQYF. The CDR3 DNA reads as TGCGCCAGCAGCCAAGATCAGCAGCGGGGGGTCACAGATACGCAGTATTTT.

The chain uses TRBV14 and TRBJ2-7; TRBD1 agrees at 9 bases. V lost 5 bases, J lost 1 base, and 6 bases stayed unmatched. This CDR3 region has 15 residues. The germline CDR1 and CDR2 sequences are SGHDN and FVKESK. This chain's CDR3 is CASSFGQGPSYEQYF. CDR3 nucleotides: TGTGCCAGCAGCTTCGGACAGGGGCCATCCTACGAGCAGTACTTC. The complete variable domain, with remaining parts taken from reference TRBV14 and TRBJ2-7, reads EAGVTQFPSHSVIEKGQTVTLRCDPISGHDNLYWYRRVMGKEIKFLLHFVKESKQDESGMPNNRFLAERTGGTYSTLKVQPAELEDSGVYFCASSFGQGPSYEQYFGPGTRLTVT.

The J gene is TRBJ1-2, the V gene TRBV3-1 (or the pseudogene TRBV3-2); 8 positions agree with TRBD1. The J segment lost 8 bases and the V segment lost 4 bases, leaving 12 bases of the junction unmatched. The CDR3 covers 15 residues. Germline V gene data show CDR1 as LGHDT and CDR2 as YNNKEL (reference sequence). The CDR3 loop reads CASSLHGGRGPGYTF. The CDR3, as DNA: TGTGCCAGCAGCCTACACGGTGGCAGGGGGCCGGGCTACACCTTC.

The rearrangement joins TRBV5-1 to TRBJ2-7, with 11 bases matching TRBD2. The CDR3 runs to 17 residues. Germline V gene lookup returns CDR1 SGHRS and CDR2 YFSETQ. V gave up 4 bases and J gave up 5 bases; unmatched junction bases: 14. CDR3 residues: CASSRLTLAGGIDEQYF. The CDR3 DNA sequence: TGCGCCAGCAGCCGACTGACCCTAGCGGGAGGAATCGACGAGCAGTACTTC.

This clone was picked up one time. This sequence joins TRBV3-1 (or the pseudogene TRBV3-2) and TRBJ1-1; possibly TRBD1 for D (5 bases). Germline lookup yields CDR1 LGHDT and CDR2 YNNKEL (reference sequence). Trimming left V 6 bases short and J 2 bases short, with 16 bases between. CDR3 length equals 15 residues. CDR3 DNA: TGTGCCAGCAGTCCGCTCAACACAGGAAACACTGAAGCTTTCTTT. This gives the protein CASSPLNTGNTEAFF.

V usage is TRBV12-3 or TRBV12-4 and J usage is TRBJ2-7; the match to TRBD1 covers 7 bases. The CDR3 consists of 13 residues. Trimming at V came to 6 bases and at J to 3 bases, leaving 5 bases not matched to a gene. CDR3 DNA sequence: TGTGCCAGCAGACCGACAGGGATCTACGAGCAGTACTTC. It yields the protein CASRPTGIYEQYF.

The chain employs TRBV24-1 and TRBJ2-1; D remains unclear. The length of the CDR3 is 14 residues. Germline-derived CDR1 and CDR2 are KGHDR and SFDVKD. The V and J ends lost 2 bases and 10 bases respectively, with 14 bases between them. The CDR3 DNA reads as TGTGCCACCAGTGATTCTAAGAGCCCCCGAGAGCAGTTCTTC. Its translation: CATSDSKSPREQFF.

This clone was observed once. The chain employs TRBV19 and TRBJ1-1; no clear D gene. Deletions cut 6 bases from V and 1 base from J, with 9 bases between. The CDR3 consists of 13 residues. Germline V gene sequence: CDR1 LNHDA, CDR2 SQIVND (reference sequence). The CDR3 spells CASRVAENTEAFF. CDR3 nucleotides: TGTGCCAGTAGAGTGGCAGAGAACACTGAAGCTTTCTTT.

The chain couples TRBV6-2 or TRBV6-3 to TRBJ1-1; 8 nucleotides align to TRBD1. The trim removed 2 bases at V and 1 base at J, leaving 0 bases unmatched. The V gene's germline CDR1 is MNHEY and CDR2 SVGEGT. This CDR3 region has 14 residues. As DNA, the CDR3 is TGTGCCAGCAGTTACGGACAGGGGAACACTGAAGCTTTCTTT. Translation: CASSYGQGNTEAFF.

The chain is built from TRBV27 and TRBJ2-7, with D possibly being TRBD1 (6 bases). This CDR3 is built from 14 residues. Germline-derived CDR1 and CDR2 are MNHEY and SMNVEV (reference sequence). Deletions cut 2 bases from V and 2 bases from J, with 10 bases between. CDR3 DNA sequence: TGTGCCAGCAGTTTAGGCTGGGGGCCCTACGAGCAGTACTTC. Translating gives CASSLGWGPYEQYF.

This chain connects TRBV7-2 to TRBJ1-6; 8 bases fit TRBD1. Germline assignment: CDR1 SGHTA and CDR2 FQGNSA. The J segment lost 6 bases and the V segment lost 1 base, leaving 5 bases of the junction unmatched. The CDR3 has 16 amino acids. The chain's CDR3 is CASSLGPGGINSPLHF. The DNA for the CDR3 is TGTGCCAGCAGCTTAGGCCCAGGGGGCATTAATTCACCCCTCCACTTT.

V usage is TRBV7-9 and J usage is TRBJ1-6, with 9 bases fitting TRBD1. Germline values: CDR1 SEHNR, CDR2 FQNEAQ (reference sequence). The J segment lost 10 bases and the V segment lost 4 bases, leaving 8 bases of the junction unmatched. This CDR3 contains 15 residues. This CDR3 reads CASSSTGTGNSPLHF. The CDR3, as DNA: TGTGCCAGCAGCTCAACCGGGACAGGGAACTCACCCCTCCACTTT. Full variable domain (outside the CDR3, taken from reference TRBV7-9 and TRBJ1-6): DTGVSQNPRHKITKRGQNVTFRCDPISEHNRLYWYRQTLGQGPEFLTYFQNEAQLEKSRLLSDRFSAERPKGSFSTLEIQRTEQGDSAMYLCASSSTGTGNSPLHFGNGTRLTVT.

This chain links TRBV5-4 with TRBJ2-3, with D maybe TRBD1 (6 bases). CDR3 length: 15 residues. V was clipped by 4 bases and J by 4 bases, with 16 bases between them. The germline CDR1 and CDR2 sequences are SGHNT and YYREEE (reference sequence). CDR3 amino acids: CASSLRTAASDTQYF. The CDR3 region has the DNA TGTGCCAGCAGCCTGAGGACAGCGGCCTCAGATACGCAGTATTTT.

The CDR3 region is CASSNRTPPNTEAFF. CDR3 DNA: TGTGCCAGTAGTAACAGGACCCCCCCTAACACTGAAGCTTTCTTT. The rearrangement joins TRBV19 to TRBJ1-1, with D possibly matching TRBD1 (5 bases). CDR3 size: 15 residues. V shed 4 bases and J shed 2 bases, with 14 bases lying between them. The V gene's germline CDR1 is LNHDA and CDR2 SQIVND (reference sequence). Full variable domain (rest looked up from reference TRBV19 and TRBJ1-1): DGGITQSPKYLFRKEGQNVTLSCEQNLNHDAMYWYRQDPGQGLRLIYYSQIVNDFQKGDIAEGYSVSREKKESFPLTVTSAQKNPTAFYLCASSNRTPPNTEAFFGQGTRLTVV.

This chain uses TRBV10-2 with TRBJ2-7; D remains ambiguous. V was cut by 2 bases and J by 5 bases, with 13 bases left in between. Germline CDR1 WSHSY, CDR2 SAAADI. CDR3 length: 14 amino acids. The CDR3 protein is CASSEQLTYNEQYF. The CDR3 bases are TGCGCCAGCAGTGAGCAACTAACATACAACGAGCAGTACTTC.

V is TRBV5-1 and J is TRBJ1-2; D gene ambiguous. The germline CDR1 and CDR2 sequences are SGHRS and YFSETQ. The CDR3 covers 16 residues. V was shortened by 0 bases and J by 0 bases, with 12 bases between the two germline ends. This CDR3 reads CASSLGPGEANYGYTF. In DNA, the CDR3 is TGCGCCAGCAGCTTGGGTCCAGGTGAAGCTAACTATGGCTACACCTTC.

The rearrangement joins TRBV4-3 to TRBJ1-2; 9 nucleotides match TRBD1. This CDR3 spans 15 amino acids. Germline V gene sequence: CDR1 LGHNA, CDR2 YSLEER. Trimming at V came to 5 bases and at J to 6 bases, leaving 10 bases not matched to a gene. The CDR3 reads CASSKRDRGGDGYTF. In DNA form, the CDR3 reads TGCGCCAGCAGCAAGCGAGACAGGGGGGGTGATGGCTACACCTTC.

Here the CDR3 DNA reads TGCGCCAGCAGCGTGGCTAGCGGGAGTTACGAGCAGTACTTC. Its protein is CASSVASGSYEQYF. The V call is TRBV5-1, the J call TRBJ2-7, with 10 nucleotides matching TRBD2. The CDR3 consists of 14 residues. The germline V gene encodes CDR1 SGHRS and CDR2 YFSETQ. With 4 bases clipped from V and 4 bases from J, the junction kept 5 bases outside the gene matches. Drawing the rest from reference TRBV5-1 and TRBJ2-7, the complete variable domain is KAGVTQTPRYLIKTRGQQVTLSCSPISGHRSVSWYQQTPGQGLQFLFEYFSETQRNKGNFPGRFSGRQFSNSRSEMNVSTLELGDSALYLCASSVASGSYEQYFGPGTRLTVT.